The rows below give T cell receptor beta chains drawn from one sample of a study of cytomegalovirus exposure and HLA in healthy donors. Repertoires were generated with immunoSEQ multiplex PCR, while TCRdb's copy carries only in-frame clones and drops some. The sample includes 150,000 to 200,000 clones, over 75% of them seen just once. The sample consisted of PBMCs. The receptors come from a woman in her fifties or sixties in good health and CMV-seropositive. Each CDR3 is given with its conserved first and last residue. Fields, in order: V gene, clone size, J gene, D gene, CDR3 protein, CDR3 DNA. The D gene is left open where the match is weak. Clone size, where shown, is once, few, many, or a class for clones that have expanded.

v_gene: TRBV6-1
abundance: .
j_gene: TRBJ2-7
d_gene: TRBD2
CDR3aa: CASSAGTSGTYEQYF
CDR3nt: TGTGCCAGCAGTGCCGGGACTAGCGGGACCTACGAGCAGTACTTC

v_gene: TRBV18
abundance: few
j_gene: TRBJ1-1
d_gene: .
CDR3aa: CASSPSGQAEAFF
CDR3nt: TGTGCCAGCTCACCAAGCGGGCAGGCTGAAGCTTTCTTT

v_gene: TRBV6-6
abundance: few
j_gene: TRBJ1-2
d_gene: .
CDR3aa: CAIPDNYGYTF
CDR3nt: TGTGCCATTCCAGATAACTATGGCTACACCTTC

v_gene: TRBV29-1
abundance: .
j_gene: TRBJ2-1
d_gene: TRBD1
CDR3aa: CSVEDGTGGNEQFF
CDR3nt: TGCAGCGTTGAAGATGGGACAGGGGGCAATGAGCAGTTCTTC

v_gene: TRBV7-8
abundance: .
j_gene: TRBJ2-7
d_gene: TRBD1
CDR3aa: CASSHDITGAYEQYF
CDR3nt: TGTGCCAGCAGCCACGACATTACAGGGGCCTACGAGCAGTACTTC

v_gene: TRBV27
abundance: .
j_gene: TRBJ2-7
d_gene: .
CDR3aa: CASSWSYRPLGEQYF
CDR3nt: TGTGCCAGCAGTTGGTCTTACAGACCTCTTGGGGAGCAGTACTTC

v_gene: TRBV27
abundance: .
j_gene: TRBJ1-4
d_gene: TRBD1
CDR3aa: CASRRQGSTNEKLFF
CDR3nt: TGTGCCAGCAGACGACAGGGTTCAACTAATGAAAAACTGTTTTTT

v_gene: TRBV7-9
abundance: .
j_gene: TRBJ2-1
d_gene: TRBD2
CDR3aa: CASSPIAGTQFF
CDR3nt: TGTGCCAGCAGCCCAATAGCGGGCACACAGTTCTTC

v_gene: TRBV19
abundance: .
j_gene: TRBJ2-3
d_gene: TRBD2
CDR3aa: CASSMGLAVLTQYF
CDR3nt: TGTGCCAGTAGTATGGGACTAGCGGTCCTTACGCAGTATTTT

v_gene: TRBV19
abundance: .
j_gene: TRBJ2-7
d_gene: TRBD1
CDR3aa: CASKPTGDFYEQYF
CDR3nt: TGTGCCAGTAAGCCGACAGGGGATTTCTACGAGCAGTACTTC

v_gene: TRBV5-1
abundance: .
j_gene: TRBJ2-3
d_gene: TRBD1
CDR3aa: CASSYRGFSTDTQYF
CDR3nt: TGCGCCAGCAGCTACAGGGGCTTTAGCACAGATACGCAGTATTTT

v_gene: TRBV11-2
abundance: few
j_gene: TRBJ2-7
d_gene: TRBD2
CDR3aa: CASSFGTSGSYEQYF
CDR3nt: TGTGCCAGCAGCTTTGGGACTAGCGGATCCTACGAGCAGTACTTC

v_gene: TRBV2
abundance: few
j_gene: TRBJ1-1
d_gene: TRBD1
CDR3aa: CASSHGTGPRGNTEAFF
CDR3nt: TGTGCCAGCAGTCATGGGACAGGCCCTCGGGGGAACACTGAAGCTTTCTTT

v_gene: TRBV4-1
abundance: once
j_gene: TRBJ2-5
d_gene: .
CDR3aa: CASSQADTPGGTQYF
CDR3nt: TGCGCCAGCAGTCAAGCGGACACTCCCGGGGGGACCCAGTACTTC

v_gene: TRBV10-3
abundance: .
j_gene: TRBJ2-7
d_gene: TRBD1
CDR3aa: CAISEPTGDSYEQYF
CDR3nt: TGTGCCATCAGTGAGCCCACAGGGGACTCCTACGAGCAGTACTTC

v_gene: TRBV30
abundance: .
j_gene: TRBJ2-5
d_gene: .
CDR3aa: CAWSRRLETQYF
CDR3nt: TGTGCCTGGAGTCGGAGACTCGAGACCCAGTACTTC

v_gene: TRBV7-2
abundance: .
j_gene: TRBJ1-3
d_gene: .
CDR3aa: CASSFLTGISGNTIYF
CDR3nt: TGTGCCAGCAGCTTCTTAACGGGGATATCTGGAAACACCATATATTTT

v_gene: TRBV15
abundance: .
j_gene: TRBJ1-2
d_gene: .
CDR3aa: CATSRDPGIGGFGYTF
CDR3nt: TGTGCCACCAGCAGAGATCCGGGTATTGGAGGGTTTGGCTACACCTTC

v_gene: TRBV5-1
abundance: few
j_gene: TRBJ1-3
d_gene: TRBD1
CDR3aa: CASSFTGGRGGNTIYF
CDR3nt: TGCGCCAGCAGCTTTACAGGGGGAAGAGGTGGAAACACCATATATTTT

v_gene: TRBV2
abundance: .
j_gene: TRBJ1-5
d_gene: .
CDR3aa: CASSGGQNQPQHF
CDR3nt: TGTGCCAGCAGTGGAGGACAGAATCAGCCCCAGCATTTT

v_gene: TRBV27
abundance: .
j_gene: TRBJ2-3
d_gene: .
CDR3aa: CASSVRRPTDTQYF
CDR3nt: TGTGCCAGCAGTGTGAGGAGACCCACAGATACGCAGTATTTT

v_gene: TRBV9
abundance: .
j_gene: TRBJ1-4
d_gene: TRBD1
CDR3aa: CASSVGTGEKLFF
CDR3nt: TGTGCCAGCAGCGTAGGGACAGGTGAAAAACTGTTTTTT

v_gene: TRBV5-1
abundance: .
j_gene: TRBJ2-7
d_gene: TRBD2
CDR3aa: CASSSSSGTGEQYF
CDR3nt: TGCGCCAGCAGCTCGTCTAGCGGGACGGGCGAGCAGTACTTC

v_gene: TRBV29-1
abundance: .
j_gene: TRBJ2-7
d_gene: .
CDR3aa: CSVHNGVPSYEQYF
CDR3nt: TGCAGCGTCCATAACGGAGTGCCTTCCTACGAGCAGTACTTC

v_gene: TRBV5-8
abundance: .
j_gene: TRBJ1-6
d_gene: TRBD1
CDR3aa: CASSSGQGYNSPLHF
CDR3nt: TGTGCCAGCAGCTCGGGACAGGGCTATAATTCACCCCTCCACTTT

v_gene: TRBV6-5
abundance: .
j_gene: TRBJ1-2
d_gene: .
CDR3aa: CASSRRWTQGDGYTF
CDR3nt: TGTGCCAGCAGCCGCCGGTGGACCCAGGGCGATGGCTACACCTTC

v_gene: TRBV19
abundance: .
j_gene: TRBJ2-1
d_gene: TRBD1
CDR3aa: CASSMTGTGVGYNEQFF
CDR3nt: TGTGCCAGTAGTATGACCGGGACAGGTGTAGGCTACAATGAGCAGTTCTTC

v_gene: TRBV10-3
abundance: few
j_gene: TRBJ1-2
d_gene: TRBD1
CDR3aa: CAISVGTGALTNYGYTF
CDR3nt: TGTGCCATCAGTGTAGGAACAGGGGCTCTTACTAACTATGGCTACACCTTC

v_gene: TRBV10-3
abundance: .
j_gene: TRBJ2-2
d_gene: .
CDR3aa: CAISESAGPLVANTGELFF
CDR3nt: TGTGCCATCAGTGAGTCGGCAGGTCCCCTGGTCGCGAACACCGGGGAGCTGTTTTTT

v_gene: TRBV2
abundance: few
j_gene: TRBJ2-7
d_gene: .
CDR3aa: CAGTVGRGYGQYF
CDR3nt: TGTGCCGGGACCGTGGGCAGGGGATACGGGCAGTACTTC

v_gene: TRBV5-1
abundance: .
j_gene: TRBJ2-7
d_gene: TRBD2
CDR3aa: CASSALAGGTYEQYF
CDR3nt: TGCGCCAGCAGCGCCCTAGCGGGGGGAACCTACGAGCAGTACTTC

v_gene: TRBV12-5
abundance: .
j_gene: TRBJ2-2
d_gene: .
CDR3aa: CASGLLGPGELFF
CDR3nt: TGTGCTAGTGGTTTATTGGGGCCCGGGGAGCTGTTTTTT

v_gene: TRBV6-5
abundance: .
j_gene: TRBJ2-3
d_gene: .
CDR3aa: CASSLMGGAWADTQYF
CDR3nt: TGTGCCAGCAGTTTAATGGGGGGAGCTTGGGCAGATACGCAGTATTTT

v_gene: TRBV2
abundance: .
j_gene: TRBJ2-1
d_gene: TRBD2
CDR3aa: CASSATSGRGEQFF
CDR3nt: TGTGCCAGCAGTGCGACTAGCGGGAGGGGTGAGCAGTTCTTC

v_gene: TRBV7-9
abundance: .
j_gene: TRBJ1-2
d_gene: .
CDR3aa: CASSLSRDSAF
CDR3nt: TGTGCCAGCAGCTTATCGAGGGATTCCGCCTTC

v_gene: TRBV28
abundance: .
j_gene: TRBJ2-1
d_gene: .
CDR3aa: CAIHTMSSYNEQFF
CDR3nt: TGTGCCATCCACACTATGAGCTCCTACAATGAGCAGTTCTTC

v_gene: TRBV6-1
abundance: .
j_gene: TRBJ2-7
d_gene: TRBD1
CDR3aa: CASSDRDRGDYEQYF
CDR3nt: TGTGCCAGCAGCGACCGGGACAGGGGGGACTACGAGCAGTACTTC

v_gene: TRBV2
abundance: .
j_gene: TRBJ2-7
d_gene: TRBD1
CDR3aa: CASSTGTVGLGQYF
CDR3nt: TGTGCCAGCAGCACCGGGACAGTTGGTCTTGGGCAGTACTTC

v_gene: TRBV7-9
abundance: .
j_gene: TRBJ2-3
d_gene: .
CDR3aa: CASSPRLADTQYF
CDR3nt: TGTGCCAGCAGCCCACGACTAGCAGATACGCAGTATTTT

v_gene: TRBV4-1
abundance: .
j_gene: TRBJ2-1
d_gene: TRBD1
CDR3aa: CASSLGQGHNEQFF
CDR3nt: TGCGCCAGCAGCCTGGGACAGGGGCACAATGAGCAGTTCTTC

v_gene: TRBV10-2
abundance: .
j_gene: TRBJ2-5
d_gene: .
CDR3aa: CASRGGGQTQYF
CDR3nt: TGCGCCAGCAGAGGGGGGGGTCAGACCCAGTACTTC

v_gene: TRBV5-1
abundance: .
j_gene: TRBJ1-1
d_gene: TRBD1
CDR3aa: CASSSTGAFNTEAFF
CDR3nt: TGCGCCAGCAGCTCCACAGGGGCTTTTAACACTGAAGCTTTCTTT

v_gene: TRBV4-1
abundance: .
j_gene: TRBJ2-1
d_gene: .
CDR3aa: CASSQGDDSYNEQFF
CDR3nt: TGCGCCAGCAGCCAAGGAGACGACAGCTACAATGAGCAGTTCTTC

v_gene: TRBV29-1
abundance: .
j_gene: TRBJ2-3
d_gene: TRBD1
CDR3aa: CSVDRGPDGTDTQYF
CDR3nt: TGCAGCGTCGACAGGGGGCCGGATGGCACAGATACGCAGTATTTT

v_gene: TRBV9
abundance: .
j_gene: TRBJ2-3
d_gene: .
CDR3aa: CASSVIGSFPDTQYF
CDR3nt: TGTGCCAGCAGCGTAATCGGTAGTTTCCCAGATACGCAGTATTTT

v_gene: TRBV5-4
abundance: .
j_gene: TRBJ2-1
d_gene: TRBD1
CDR3aa: CASSQGQGGYNEQFF
CDR3nt: TGTGCCAGCAGCCAGGGACAGGGGGGATACAATGAGCAGTTCTTC

v_gene: TRBV9
abundance: once
j_gene: TRBJ1-2
d_gene: TRBD1
CDR3aa: CASSVVGFQGADGYTF
CDR3nt: TGTGCCAGCAGCGTAGTTGGCTTTCAGGGGGCGGATGGCTACACCTTC

v_gene: TRBV7-8
abundance: few
j_gene: TRBJ1-5
d_gene: TRBD1
CDR3aa: CASSLEATGGFQPQHF
CDR3nt: TGTGCCAGCAGCTTAGAGGCGACAGGGGGATTTCAGCCCCAGCATTTT

v_gene: TRBV13
abundance: .
j_gene: TRBJ2-5
d_gene: .
CDR3aa: CASSPPGVEQETQYF
CDR3nt: TGTGCCAGCAGCCCCCCCGGGGTGGAGCAAGAGACCCAGTACTTC

v_gene: TRBV7-3
abundance: .
j_gene: TRBJ2-1
d_gene: TRBD2
CDR3aa: CASSPTGLDHEEQFF
CDR3nt: TGTGCCAGCAGCCCTACGGGACTAGATCACGAGGAGCAGTTCTTC

v_gene: TRBV28
abundance: .
j_gene: TRBJ1-5
d_gene: TRBD1
CDR3aa: CASSVPGQGGYSNQPQHF
CDR3nt: TGTGCCAGCAGTGTACCGGGACAGGGGGGTTATAGCAATCAGCCCCAGCATTTT

v_gene: TRBV10-3
abundance: once
j_gene: TRBJ1-1
d_gene: .
CDR3aa: CATLTGGSGMNTEAFF
CDR3nt: TGTGCCACCCTAACGGGGGGGAGTGGCATGAACACTGAAGCTTTCTTT

v_gene: TRBV4-3
abundance: .
j_gene: TRBJ2-3
d_gene: .
CDR3aa: CASSPTFAGGRTDTQYF
CDR3nt: TGCGCCAGCAGCCCTACATTCGCCGGAGGACGCACAGATACGCAGTATTTT

v_gene: TRBV2
abundance: .
j_gene: TRBJ1-2
d_gene: .
CDR3aa: CASSELSTLDGYTF
CDR3nt: TGTGCCAGCAGTGAACTGTCCACTCTTGATGGCTACACCTTC

v_gene: TRBV19
abundance: .
j_gene: TRBJ2-7
d_gene: TRBD2
CDR3aa: CASSMIAGVEYEQYF
CDR3nt: TGTGCCAGTAGTATGATAGCGGGGGTTGAATACGAGCAGTACTTC